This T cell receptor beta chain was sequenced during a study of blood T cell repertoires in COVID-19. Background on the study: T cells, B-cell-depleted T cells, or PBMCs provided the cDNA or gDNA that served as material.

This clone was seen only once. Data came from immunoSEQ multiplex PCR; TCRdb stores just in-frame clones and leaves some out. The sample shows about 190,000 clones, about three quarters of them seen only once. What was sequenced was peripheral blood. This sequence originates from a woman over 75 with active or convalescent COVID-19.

This chain's CDR3 is CAIRRAGENYGYTF. CDR3 coding DNA: TGTGCCATCAGGAGAGCGGGGGAGAACTATGGCTACACCTTC. The chain uses TRBV10-3 and TRBJ1-2; the D gene is possibly TRBD1 (5 bases). The CDR3 loop spans 14 amino acids. Germline CDR1 is ENHRY and CDR2 is SYGVKD. V shed 6 bases and J shed 2 bases, with 13 bases lying between them.